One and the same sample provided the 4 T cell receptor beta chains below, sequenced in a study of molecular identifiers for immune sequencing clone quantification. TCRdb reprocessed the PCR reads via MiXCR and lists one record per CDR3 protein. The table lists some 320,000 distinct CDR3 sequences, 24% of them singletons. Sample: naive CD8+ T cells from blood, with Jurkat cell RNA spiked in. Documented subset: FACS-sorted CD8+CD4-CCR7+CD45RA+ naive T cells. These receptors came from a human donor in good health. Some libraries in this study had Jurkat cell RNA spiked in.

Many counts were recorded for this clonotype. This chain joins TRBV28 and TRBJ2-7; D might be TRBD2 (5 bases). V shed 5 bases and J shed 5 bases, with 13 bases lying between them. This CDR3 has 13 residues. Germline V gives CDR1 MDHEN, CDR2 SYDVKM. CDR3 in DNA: TGTGCCAGCAGTCCACCGGGATGGGACGAGCAGTACTTC. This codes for CASSPPGWDEQYF.

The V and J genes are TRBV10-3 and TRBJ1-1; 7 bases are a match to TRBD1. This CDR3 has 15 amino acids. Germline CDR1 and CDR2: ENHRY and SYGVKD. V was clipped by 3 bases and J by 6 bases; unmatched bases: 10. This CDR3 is CAISDAGQVGAEAFF. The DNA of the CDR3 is TGTGCCATCAGTGATGCAGGACAGGTGGGCGCTGAAGCTTTCTTT.

This chain's CDR3 is CASSTLAGGLKETQYF. The CDR3, as DNA: TGTGCCAGCAGCACCCTAGCGGGGGGGCTGAAAGAGACCCAGTACTTC. This chain joins TRBV12-3 or TRBV12-4 and TRBJ2-5; the match to TRBD2 covers 12 bases. The CDR3 has 16 amino acids. The V gene end was trimmed by 6 bases and the J gene end by 3 bases; junction bases not matched to a gene: 8.

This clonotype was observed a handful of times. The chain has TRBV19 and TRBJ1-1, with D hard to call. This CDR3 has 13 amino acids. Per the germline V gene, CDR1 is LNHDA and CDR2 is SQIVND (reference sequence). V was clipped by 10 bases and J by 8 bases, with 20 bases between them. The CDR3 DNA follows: TGTGCCACCCAGAATCTACCTTCCCCCGAAGCTTTCTTT. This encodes CATQNLPSPEAFF.